This T cell receptor (beta chain) is from a study of T cells in Graves' hyperthyroidism and ophthalmopathy. This clonotype was seen a handful of times. Amplification yielded TCR beta CDR3 regions, with RNA transcripts as the source. The study used the HTBI primer set for a first-round RT-PCR of the TCR CDR3. Via MiXCR, TCRdb re-called the multiplex PCR reads, giving one row per CDR3 protein. The sample lists 600,000 to 650,000 distinct CDR3 sequences, roughly 20% occurring once. The CDR3 consists of 16 residues. Per the germline V gene, CDR1 is MNHEY and CDR2 is SVGAGI. Trimming stripped 4 bases from V and 9 bases from J, with 24 bases between.

The chain combines TRBV6-5 with TRBJ2-5; D possibly matches TRBD1 or TRBD2 (5 bases each). The sequenced sample was blood. The receptor's source is a young man with Graves' ophthalmopathy. CDR3 sequence (DNA): TGTGCCAGCAGTTTAGCGACGGATAAAGAATGGGGGTCCCAGTACTTC. This gives the protein CASSLATDKEWGSQYF.